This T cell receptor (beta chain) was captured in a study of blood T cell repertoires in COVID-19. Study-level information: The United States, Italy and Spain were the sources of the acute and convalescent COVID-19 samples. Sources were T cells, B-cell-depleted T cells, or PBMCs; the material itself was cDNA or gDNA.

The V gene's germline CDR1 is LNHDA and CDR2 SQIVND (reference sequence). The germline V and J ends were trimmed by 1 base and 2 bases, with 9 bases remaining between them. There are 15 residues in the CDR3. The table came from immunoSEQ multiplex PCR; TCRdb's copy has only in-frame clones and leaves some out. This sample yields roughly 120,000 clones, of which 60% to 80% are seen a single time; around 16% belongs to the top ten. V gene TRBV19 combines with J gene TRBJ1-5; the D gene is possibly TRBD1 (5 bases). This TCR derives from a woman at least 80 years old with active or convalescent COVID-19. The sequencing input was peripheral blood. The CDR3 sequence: CASSIGAGRNQPQHF. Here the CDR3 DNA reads TGTGCCAGTAGTATAGGGGCAGGGCGCAATCAGCCCCAGCATTTT.